A selection of T cell receptor beta chains follows, all from one sample in a study of CD8 T cells in ankylosing spondylitis. TCRdb reanalysed the 5' RACE reads using MiXCR and keeps one entry per CDR3 protein. This table has hundreds of thousands of distinct CDR3 sequences, approximately 10% appearing once. Sequencing was performed on blood, either unsorted or a sorted T cell fraction (not recorded which). These receptors were taken from a male donor with ankylosing spondylitis. Both conserved end residues are part of each CDR3. Fields, in order: D gene, V gene, clone size, J gene, CDR3 DNA, CDR3 protein. The D gene is left open where the match is weak. Part of the rows lack a size; the others show once, few, many or a class for expanded clones.

-,TRBV4-1,-,TRBJ1-2,TGCGCCAGCAGCCAAACCGGGACGACGTATGGCTACACCTTC,CASSQTGTTYGYTF
-,TRBV10-3,-,TRBJ2-7,TGTGCCATCAGTGATAGGGTCTACGAGCAGTACTTC,CAISDRVYEQYF
TRBD2,TRBV20-1,few,TRBJ2-3,TGCAGTGCTCCCGTGACTAGCGGGAGTGCGGATACGCAGTATTTT,CSAPVTSGSADTQYF
-,TRBV12-3/TRBV12-4,-,TRBJ1-5,TGTGCCAGTTCCAAGGGCGAGAATCAGCCCCAGCATTTT,CASSKGENQPQHF
-,TRBV5-1,few,TRBJ2-5,TGCGCCAGCAGCAGGAGGGGGACCCAAGAGACCCAGTACTTC,CASSRRGTQETQYF
-,TRBV6-2/TRBV6-3,-,TRBJ1-2,TGTGCCAGCAGACCGGACAGCATCTATGGCTACACCTTC,CASRPDSIYGYTF
-,TRBV6-1,-,TRBJ1-4,TGTGCCAGCACCAATCGAGGACACGGTAGAGAAAAACTGTTTTTT,CASTNRGHGREKLFF
-,TRBV2,many,TRBJ2-6,TGTGCCAGCGGAGGCAACGTCCTGACTTTC,CASGGNVLTF
-,TRBV20-1,-,TRBJ2-6,TGCAGTGCTAGAGACCCGCTGGCCAGGGCCAACGTCCTGACTTTC,CSARDPLARANVLTF
-,TRBV28,few,TRBJ2-1,TGTGCCAGCAGTTTCGTGTGGGGGTTCTATGAGCAGTTCTTC,CASSFVWGFYEQFF
-,TRBV6-5,many,TRBJ1-1,TGTGCCAGCAGTTACGGGTGGAAGAACACTGAAGCTTTCTTT,CASSYGWKNTEAFF
-,TRBV5-1,many,TRBJ1-5,TGCGCCAGCAGCTTGGAGGGAATCTATCAGCCCCAGCATTTT,CASSLEGIYQPQHF
TRBD2,TRBV6-1,few,TRBJ2-1,TGTGCCAGTGTCCCGGGGAGCGGGGGATATGAGCAGTTCTTC,CASVPGSGGYEQFF
TRBD1,TRBV20-1,few,TRBJ2-1,TGCAGTGCGCCGGGACAGTTATCCTACAATGAGCAGTTCTTC,CSAPGQLSYNEQFF
TRBD2,TRBV5-5,-,TRBJ2-7,TGTGCCAGCAGCTCGGGTTTGGGACTAGCGGTTAACGAGCAGTACTTC,CASSSGLGLAVNEQYF
-,TRBV10-3,many,TRBJ1-1,TGTGCCATCAGTCAAACAGGGAACACTGAAGCTTTCTTT,CAISQTGNTEAFF
-,TRBV5-1,few,TRBJ2-7,TGCGCCAGCTACAGGGATTCCTACGAGCAGTACTTC,CASYRDSYEQYF
-,TRBV27,-,TRBJ1-2,TGTGCCAGCAGATCCCTGAACAGCCCCTACACCTTC,CASRSLNSPYTF
-,TRBV11-2,-,TRBJ2-6,TGTGCCAGCAGAAACCTGCAACGTCGATCTGGGGCCAACGTCCTGACTTTC,CASRNLQRRSGANVLTF
-,TRBV7-3,-,TRBJ2-2,TGTGCCAGCAGCCCTGCTCGGACGGGCACCGGGGAGCTGTTTTTT,CASSPARTGTGELFF
-,TRBV9,few,TRBJ2-3,TGTGCCAGCAGCGTAGATACTAGCAGACTCACAGATACGCAGTATTTT,CASSVDTSRLTDTQYF
-,TRBV29-1,few,TRBJ1-3,TGCAGCGTCGCCGTGGGCTCTGGAAACACCATATATTTT,CSVAVGSGNTIYF
-,TRBV29-1,many,TRBJ2-3,TGCAGCGTTGAAGGGGCCCCGACAGTTGATACGCAGTATTTT,CSVEGAPTVDTQYF
-,TRBV20-1,many,TRBJ1-1,TGCAGTGCTAGCCGTGACAGAGACACTGAAGCTTTCTTT,CSASRDRDTEAFF
TRBD2,TRBV7-7,few,TRBJ2-3,TGTGCTAGCAGCTCCGGGACTAGCGGGACGGGAGATACGCAGTATTTT,CASSSGTSGTGDTQYF
-,TRBV6-6,many,TRBJ2-7,TGTGCCAGCACCTCAGGGGACTACGAGCAGTACTTC,CASTSGDYEQYF
-,TRBV5-1,-,TRBJ1-2,TGCGCCAGCAGCTTGGACAGGGACGGTTTTGGGGGCTACACCTTC,CASSLDRDGFGGYTF
-,TRBV6-1,-,TRBJ1-5,TGTGCCTCTCGGGGGCCTGGACAGCCCCAGCATTTT,CASRGPGQPQHF
-,TRBV4-3,-,TRBJ2-3,TGCGCCAGCAGTACGGACGGAGGCACAGATACGCAGTATTTT,CASSTDGGTDTQYF
-,TRBV24-1,few,TRBJ1-1,TGTGCCACCAGTGATTTTGGTGGGGGGCGAGCTTTCTTT,CATSDFGGGRAFF
-,TRBV10-3,-,TRBJ2-3,TGTGCCATCAGCGACCGGACTGTGGATACGCAGTATTTT,CAISDRTVDTQYF
-,TRBV6-1,few,TRBJ2-3,TGTGCCAGCGGGGGCACACGGGAGTGGACAGATACGCAGTATTTT,CASGGTREWTDTQYF
TRBD1,TRBV29-1,-,TRBJ2-7,TGCAGCGTGCTGACAGGGGGCTTCGAGCAGTACTTC,CSVLTGGFEQYF
-,TRBV7-9,few,TRBJ2-1,TGTGCCAGCAGCTACGGACGTTCCAATGAGCAGTTCTTC,CASSYGRSNEQFF
TRBD1,TRBV18,-,TRBJ2-3,TGTGCCAGCTCACCAACAGGGGGGCGCACAGATACGCAGTATTTT,CASSPTGGRTDTQYF
-,TRBV20-1,-,TRBJ2-1,TGCAGTGCTAGGACAGAGAGCTCCTACAATGAGCAGTTCTTC,CSARTESSYNEQFF
TRBD2,TRBV6-5,many,TRBJ2-1,TGTGCCAGCAGTTGGACTAGCGGGAGTGTGGATGAGCAGTTCTTC,CASSWTSGSVDEQFF
-,TRBV7-2,few,TRBJ2-1,TGTGCCAGCAGCTTAGCGTGGTCAACCTACAATGAGCAGTTCTTC,CASSLAWSTYNEQFF
-,TRBV20-1,many,TRBJ2-7,TGCAGTGCTAGGGACCGTTCCTACGAGCAGTACTTC,CSARDRSYEQYF
TRBD2,TRBV5-1,once,TRBJ2-1,TGCGCCAGCAGCCCTCAACTAGCGGGAGTTGGTAATGAGCAGTTCTTC,CASSPQLAGVGNEQFF
-,TRBV5-6,many,TRBJ2-1,TGTGCCAGCAGGATCAGGTTATCCGTGGAGTTCTTC,CASRIRLSVEFF
-,TRBV12-3/TRBV12-4,-,TRBJ2-1,TGTGCCAGCAGACCCGGCGGGGGCTTGTACAATGAGCAGTTCTTC,CASRPGGGLYNEQFF
-,TRBV20-1,few,TRBJ2-7,TGCAGTGCTAGAGATCCTAGGGCGGGGGAGCAGTACTTC,CSARDPRAGEQYF
-,TRBV20-1,-,TRBJ1-2,TGCAGTGCTAGATCCTCGCGGGGGGAGAAAGGCTACACCTTC,CSARSSRGEKGYTF
-,TRBV7-2,few,TRBJ2-7,TGTGCCAGCAGCCAAACTAGTTACTCCTACGAGCAGTACTTC,CASSQTSYSYEQYF
-,TRBV11-2,few,TRBJ1-5,TGTGCCAGCAGCTTAGGGATAACAGGAGATCAGCCCCAGCATTTT,CASSLGITGDQPQHF
-,TRBV20-1,few,TRBJ2-1,TGCAGTGCTAGAGTTCAGGGGAGCTCCTACAATGAGCAGTTCTTC,CSARVQGSSYNEQFF
TRBD2,TRBV5-1,-,TRBJ2-3,TGCGCCAGCAGCGTAGGTGGAGCGGGATCAGATACGCAGTATTTT,CASSVGGAGSDTQYF
-,TRBV5-5,-,TRBJ2-6,TGTGCCAGCAGCCGTGAAACAGGGTATGGGGCCAACGTCCTGACTTTC,CASSRETGYGANVLTF
-,TRBV28,-,TRBJ1-5,TGTGCCAGCAGTTTACCGGGGGATCAGCCCCAGCATTTT,CASSLPGDQPQHF
TRBD1,TRBV24-1,-,TRBJ2-1,TGTGCCACCAGTGATGCGATCGACAGGGGCTCCTACAATGAGCAGTTCTTC,CATSDAIDRGSYNEQFF
TRBD1,TRBV5-1,few,TRBJ1-6,TGCGCCAGCAGCCTTGGACAGGACCGTGTCCTCCACTTT,CASSLGQDRVLHF
-,TRBV28,-,TRBJ1-4,TGTGCCAGCAGTTCCGGGACGGTGGCGGCTAATGAAAAACTGTTTTTT,CASSSGTVAANEKLFF
-,TRBV6-5,few,TRBJ1-2,TGTGCCAGCAGTTACTCGGCACAGTCTAACTATGGCTACACCTTC,CASSYSAQSNYGYTF